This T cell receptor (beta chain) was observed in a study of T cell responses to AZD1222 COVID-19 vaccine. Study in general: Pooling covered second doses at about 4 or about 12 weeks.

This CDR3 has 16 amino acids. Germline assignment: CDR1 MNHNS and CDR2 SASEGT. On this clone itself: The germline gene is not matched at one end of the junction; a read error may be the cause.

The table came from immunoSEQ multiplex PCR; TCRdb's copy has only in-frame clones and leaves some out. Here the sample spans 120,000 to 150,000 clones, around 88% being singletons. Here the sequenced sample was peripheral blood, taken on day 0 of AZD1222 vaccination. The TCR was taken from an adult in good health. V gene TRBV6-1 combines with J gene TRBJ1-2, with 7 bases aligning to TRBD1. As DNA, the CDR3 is TGTGCCAGCCGTGACCTCCGGTACGCTGGAGGGGGCGGCTACACCTTC. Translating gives CASRDLRYAGGGGYTF.